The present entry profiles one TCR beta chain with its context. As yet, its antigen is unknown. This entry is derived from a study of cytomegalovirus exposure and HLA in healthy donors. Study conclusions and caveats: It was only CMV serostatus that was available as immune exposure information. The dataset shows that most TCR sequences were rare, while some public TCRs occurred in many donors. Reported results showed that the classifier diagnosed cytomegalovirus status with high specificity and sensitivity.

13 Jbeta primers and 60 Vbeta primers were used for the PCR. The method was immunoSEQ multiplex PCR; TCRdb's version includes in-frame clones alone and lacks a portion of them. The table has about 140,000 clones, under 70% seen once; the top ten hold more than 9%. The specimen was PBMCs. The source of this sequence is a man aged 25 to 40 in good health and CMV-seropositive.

The DNA for the CDR3 is TGCGCCAGCAGTGACCCTTTAGCGAAAGGCTCCTACGAGCAGTACTTC. The encoded protein is CASSDPLAKGSYEQYF. This chain links TRBV10-2 with TRBJ2-7, with a tentative D call TRBD2 (5 bases). Germline V CDR1 and CDR2: WSHSY, SAAADI. V was clipped by 3 bases and J by 0 bases, with 15 bases between them. The CDR3 extends over 16 amino acids.